This passage covers 10 T cell receptor beta chains from one sample sequenced in a study of human T cells and chemical hapten exposure. As for time point: patch test 1, 2 weeks after DPC sensitization. Treatment denoted: therapeutic diphenylcyclopropenone sensitization with weekly scalp DPC. TCRdb processed the RACE reads anew with MiXCR; each CDR3 protein has one entry. The table records around 190,000 distinct CDR3 sequences, more than 20% of them present only once. Sequencing used whole blood, obtained in connection with sensitization to the hapten diphenylcyclopropenone (DPC). These receptors originate from a woman aged 50 to 60 with alopecia areata. Some clones in this sample may be carry-over from other donors' samples.

V usage is TRBV5-5 and J usage is TRBJ1-4, with TRBD1 matching over 7 bases. The CDR3 contains 16 residues. The germline gives CDR1 SGHKS, CDR2 YYEKEE (reference sequence). With 1 base clipped from V and 5 bases from J, the junction kept 8 bases outside the gene matches. CDR3 region: CASSLNPGQRNEKLFF. The DNA of the CDR3 is TGTGCCAGCAGCTTGAATCCGGGACAGCGGAATGAAAAACTGTTTTTT.

The chain couples TRBV25-1 to TRBJ1-1; D might be TRBD1 (6 bases). V lost 6 bases and J lost 5, with 13 bases in between. The CDR3 spans 13 residues. CDR1 is MGHDK and CDR2 is SYGVNS in the germline V gene. The DNA of the CDR3 is TGTGCCAGCAGGTCGGGGGCGATTACTGAAGCTTTCTTT. This sequence encodes CASRSGAITEAFF.

This clonotype was detected only a few times. The chain combines TRBV7-4 with TRBJ1-6; 7 bases line up with TRBD1. After removal of 2 bases from V and 6 bases from J, the junction contained 16 bases not matched to a gene. Germline values: CDR1 SGHVT, CDR2 SQSDAQ. This CDR3 spans 19 amino acids. The CDR3 is CASSLKGEGGEDFNSPLHF. The DNA of the CDR3 is TGTGCCAGCAGCTTAAAGGGGGAAGGGGGCGAGGATTTTAATTCACCCCTCCACTTT.

This clonotype was counted only a few times. V and J are TRBV2 and TRBJ2-1; 8 nucleotides align to TRBD2. Losses at the gene ends were 1 base for V and 6 bases for J; bases not matched to a gene: 5. The CDR3 spans 15 residues. Germline V lookup: CDR1 SNHLY, CDR2 FYNNEI. Written as DNA, the CDR3 is TGTGCCAGCAGTGAAGGGCTAGCGGGTAGCAATGAGCAGTTCTTC. Translating gives CASSEGLAGSNEQFF.

The chain joins TRBV12-3 or TRBV12-4 to TRBJ1-2; TRBD1 is a possible D gene (5 bases). V dropped 5 bases and J dropped 2 bases, with 12 bases sitting between them. CDR3 length equals 14 residues. The CDR3 region is CASSLGTVNYGYTF. CDR3 sequence (DNA): TGTGCCAGCAGTCTTGGGACGGTCAACTATGGCTACACCTTC.

The rearrangement joins TRBV7-9 to TRBJ2-2; 7 nucleotides align to TRBD1. Trimming at V came to 5 bases and at J to 0 bases, leaving 9 bases not matched to a gene. CDR3 size: 17 residues. Germline values: CDR1 SEHNR, CDR2 FQNEAQ (reference sequence). Written as DNA, the CDR3 is TGTGCCAGCAGCCACCGGGACAGCCCGACGAACACCGGGGAGCTGTTTTTT. It translates to CASSHRDSPTNTGELFF.

The sample holds a few counts of this clonotype. This sequence joins TRBV20-1 and TRBJ2-7; the D is unclear. Trimming took 6 bases from V and 4 from J, leaving 16 bases between them. Germline V lookup: CDR1 DFQATT, CDR2 SNEGSKA (reference sequence). The CDR3 is made up of 13 amino acids. The CDR3 is CSAPRPAIYEQYF. The CDR3 region has the DNA TGCAGTGCGCCCCGGCCGGCAATTTACGAGCAGTACTTC.

V usage is TRBV5-1 and J usage is TRBJ2-2; 7 positions match TRBD1. The germline gives CDR1 SGHRS, CDR2 YFSETQ. The CDR3 runs 14 residues. The V segment lost 2 bases and the J segment 5 bases; nucleotides outside the gene matches: 3. Written as DNA, the CDR3 is TGCGCCAGCAGCTTTGGACAGGCTACCGGGGAGCTGTTTTTT. This codes for CASSFGQATGELFF.

The chain recombines TRBV7-9 with TRBJ2-1, with D unresolved. The CDR3 spans 12 residues. CDR1 and CDR2 from the germline V gene are SEHNR and FQNEAQ (reference sequence). The V and J ends lost 4 bases and 8 bases respectively, with 9 bases between them. The CDR3 sequence: CASSSLLYEQFF. The CDR3, as DNA: TGTGCCAGCAGCTCACTGTTATATGAGCAGTTCTTC. Together with reference TRBV7-9 and TRBJ2-1, the CDR3 gives the full variable domain: DTGVSQNPRHKITKRGQNVTFRCDPISEHNRLYWYRQTLGQGPEFLTYFQNEAQLEKSRLLSDRFSAERPKGSFSTLEIQRTEQGDSAMYLCASSSLLYEQFFGPGTRLTVL.

The V and J genes are TRBV2 and TRBJ1-4; 8 bases map to TRBD1. This CDR3 is built from 15 residues. Germline V gives CDR1 SNHLY, CDR2 FYNNEI. J lost 8 bases, V lost 6 bases, and 11 bases had no gene match. The CDR3 coding sequence is TGTGCCAGCAGCACCGGGACAGGAAGCGGCGAAAAACTGTTTTTT. Protein sequence: CASSTGTGSGEKLFF. The entire variable domain, with the rest obtained from reference TRBV2 and TRBJ1-4, is as follows: EPEVTQTPSHQVTQMGQEVILRCVPISNHLYFYWYRQILGQKVEFLVSFYNNEISEKSEIFDDQFSVERPDGSNFTLKIRSTKLEDSAMYFCASSTGTGSGEKLFFGSGTQLSVL.